The 22 T cell receptor beta chains presented below share a single source sample, sequenced in a study of T cells in pancreatic ductal adenocarcinoma. No neoadjuvant therapy was given to the selected pancreatic ductal adenocarcinoma patients before their surgery. Some clones are missing from TCRdb's copy, which holds only in-frame ones; the method was immunoSEQ multiplex PCR. The table lists around 9,000 clones, approximately 89% of them singletons. The sequencing sample was made of PBMCs. These receptor sequences come from a human donor with pancreatic ductal adenocarcinoma.

This chain uses TRBV9 with TRBJ1-6; possible D gene TRBD1, 5 bases. The CDR3 has 14 amino acids. In germline, CDR1 is SGDLS, CDR2 YYNGEE. V lost 0 bases and J 14 bases, leaving 15 bases between the germline ends. CDR3: CASSVATDSSTLHF. CDR3 in DNA: TGTGCCAGCAGCGTAGCTACAGACAGTTCGACCCTCCACTTT.

The chain employs TRBV10-3 and TRBJ2-7; a weak D match, TRBD1 (5 bases). V was pared by 4 bases and J by 0 bases, with 13 bases between. This CDR3 region has 15 residues. The germline gives CDR1 ENHRY, CDR2 SYGVKD. This CDR3 is CAISVGPKSSYEQYF. CDR3 bases: TGTGCCATCAGTGTGGGGCCAAAGAGCTCCTACGAGCAGTACTTC.

V usage is TRBV7-2 and J usage is TRBJ2-7, with 9 bases fitting TRBD2. V lost 5 bases to trimming and J lost 8 bases; unmatched junction nucleotides: 13. The CDR3 totals 15 residues. CDR1 and CDR2 (germline): SGHTA, FQGNSA. DNA for the CDR3: TGTGCCAGCAGCCTGGGAGGGAGACTAGCGGTAAAGCAGTACTTC. This gives the protein CASSLGGRLAVKQYF.

The chain recombines TRBV11-1 with TRBJ2-1; 10 positions agree with TRBD1. The CDR3 has 16 amino acids. Germline values: CDR1 SGHAT, CDR2 FQDESV (reference sequence). V lost 5 bases, J lost 4 bases, and 8 bases stayed unmatched. CDR3 sequence reads: CASSRFGTGVYNEQFF. In DNA form, the CDR3 reads TGTGCCAGCAGCAGATTCGGGACAGGGGTTTACAATGAGCAGTTCTTC. Full variable domain (remainder filled in from reference TRBV11-1 and TRBJ2-1): EAEVAQSPRYKITEKSQAVAFWCDPISGHATLYWYRQILGQGPELLVQFQDESVVDDSQLPKDRFSAERLKGVDSTLKIQPAELGDSAMYLCASSRFGTGVYNEQFFGPGTRLTVL.

The genes are TRBV7-2 and TRBJ2-3, with a possible D match to TRBD1 (6 bases). The CDR3 length is 15 residues. Germline lookup yields CDR1 SGHTA and CDR2 FQGNSA. V shed 5 bases and J shed 1 base, with 13 bases lying between them. The CDR3 DNA reads as TGTGCCAGCAGCCCCACAGGGTTGGGCACAGATACGCAGTATTTT. It is translated as CASSPTGLGTDTQYF.

The chain links TRBV19 to TRBJ2-5; 12 nucleotides line up with TRBD1. From germline, CDR1 is LNHDA and CDR2 SQIVND (reference sequence). The length of the CDR3 is 17 residues. The V and J ends lost 2 bases and 6 bases, in that order; junction bases with no gene match: 10. The CDR3 DNA is TGTGCCAGTAGTATATCCCCTCCGGGACAGGGGGCAAAGACCCAGTACTTC. Translated, it gives CASSISPPGQGAKTQYF.

The chain combines TRBV2 with TRBJ1-2; 8 nucleotides match TRBD1. V shed 11 bases, J shed 2 bases, and the junction held 10 bases outside the gene matches. Per germline, CDR1 SNHLY and CDR2 FYNNEI. This CDR3 spans 14 amino acids. CDR3 in DNA: TGTGCCGTTAAGCGGGACAGGAGCAACTATGGCTACACCTTC. It codes for CAVKRDRSNYGYTF.

The J gene is TRBJ1-6, the V gene TRBV28, with a possible D match to TRBD1 (6 bases). This CDR3 spans 11 amino acids. V shed 6 bases and J shed 9 bases, with 6 bases lying between them. CDR1 is MDHEN and CDR2 is SYDVKM in the germline V gene. Here the CDR3 reads CASRQGSPLHF. The CDR3 DNA follows: TGTGCCAGCAGACAGGGTTCACCCCTCCACTTT.

The gene calls are TRBV19 and TRBJ2-1; 8 bases agree with TRBD1. Germline V gives CDR1 LNHDA, CDR2 SQIVND (reference sequence). The CDR3 extends over 15 amino acids. V gave up 5 bases and J gave up 7 bases; unmatched junction bases: 10. The CDR3 spells CASSVRGHMGNEQFF. DNA of the CDR3: TGTGCCAGTAGTGTCAGGGGGCATATGGGGAATGAGCAGTTCTTC.

The rearrangement uses TRBV6-1 and TRBJ1-5; D perhaps matches TRBD1 (6 bases). This CDR3 region has 13 residues. Per germline, CDR1 MNHNS and CDR2 SASEGT. The V gene lost 8 bases and the J gene lost 5 bases, with 13 bases spanning the gap. The CDR3 DNA follows: TGTGCCAGCTGCCAGGGGAACTATCAGCCCCAGCATTTT. This codes for CASCQGNYQPQHF.

This rearrangement joins TRBV7-3 to TRBJ2-3; a possible D gene is TRBD1 (6 bases). With 6 bases removed from V and 5 bases from J, the gap between germline ends came to 15 bases. The CDR3 length is 14 residues. CDR1 is SGHTA, CDR2 FQGTGA, per germline. This chain's CDR3 is CASREAGAEDTQYF. The CDR3 nucleotides are TGTGCCAGCAGGGAGGCAGGGGCGGAAGATACGCAGTATTTT.

The chain links TRBV7-3 to TRBJ2-5, with D possibly matching TRBD2 (5 bases). This CDR3 comprises 14 residues. Germline V gene lookup returns CDR1 SGHTA and CDR2 FQGTGA. Trimming cost V 7 bases and J 3 bases, with 15 bases left between them. The CDR3 sequence: CASNSRDREETQYF. The CDR3 nucleotides are TGTGCCAGCAACTCACGGGATAGGGAAGAGACCCAGTACTTC.

This sequence joins TRBV7-3 and TRBJ1-5, with 7 nucleotides matching TRBD1. CDR3 length: 14 amino acids. Germline V gene sequence: CDR1 SGHTA, CDR2 FQGTGA. The J segment lost 7 bases and the V segment lost 2 bases, leaving 5 bases of the junction unmatched. The CDR3 loop is CASSLSTGEQPQHF. DNA of the CDR3: TGTGCCAGCAGCTTATCTACAGGGGAGCAGCCCCAGCATTTT.

The table lists this clone with a count of one. The chain is built from TRBV2 and TRBJ2-2, with TRBD1 matching over 11 bases. V lost 6 bases and J lost 6; bases outside the gene matches: 3. Germline CDR1 and CDR2: SNHLY and FYNNEI. CDR3 length: 14 amino acids. CDR3 sequence: CASRGTGGAGELFF. The CDR3 DNA follows: TGTGCCAGCAGGGGGACAGGGGGGGCCGGGGAGCTGTTTTTT.

The chain recombines TRBV7-2 with TRBJ2-5; D possibly corresponds to TRBD2 (5 bases). Germline values: CDR1 SGHTA, CDR2 FQGNSA. Trimming left V 3 bases short and J 5 bases short, with 7 bases between. The CDR3 contains 12 residues. As DNA, the CDR3 is TGTGCCAGCAGCTTCTCGGGGGAGACCCAGTACTTC. It codes for CASSFSGETQYF.

V and J are TRBV10-3 and TRBJ2-5; 8 positions agree with TRBD2. This CDR3 spans 17 amino acids. V lost 0 bases, J lost 1 base, and 7 bases stayed unmatched. Germline values: CDR1 ENHRY, CDR2 SYGVKD. CDR3 DNA sequence: TGTGCCATCAGTGAGTCGTTGGGCGGGGGGTTCCAAGAGACCCAGTACTTC. Protein sequence: CAISESLGGGFQETQYF.

The chain links TRBV5-1 to TRBJ2-3; 7 bases map to TRBD1. CDR1 and CDR2 from the germline V gene are SGHRS and YFSETQ. The CDR3 is 15 residues long. J gave up 0 bases and V 4 bases, and 5 bases lay outside the gene matches. CDR3 DNA: TGCGCCAGCAGCGAGGGACAGCCTAGCACAGATACGCAGTATTTT. Translation gives CASSEGQPSTDTQYF.

The rearrangement joins TRBV28 to TRBJ2-3; weak D call: TRBD2 (5 bases). CDR1 MDHEN and CDR2 SYDVKM come from the germline V gene. Between the trimmed V and J ends, which lost 6 bases and 4 bases, there was a span of 23 bases. The CDR3 totals 17 residues. The CDR3 bases are TGTGCCAGCAGGTCCTTCGGGCAGCGGCTAGGCCCAGATACGCAGTATTTT. Amino acids: CASRSFGQRLGPDTQYF.

V usage is TRBV5-4 and J usage is TRBJ2-7, with TRBD2 matching 8 bases. Germline V gene sequence: CDR1 SGHNT, CDR2 YYREEE (reference sequence). Germline trimming cut 4 bases from V and 7 bases from J; bases unmatched to any gene: 13. The CDR3 runs to 15 residues. CDR3 protein: CASSPGGSGVREQYF. CDR3 DNA: TGTGCCAGCAGCCCCGGTGGTAGCGGGGTTAGGGAGCAGTACTTC.

V is TRBV16 and J is TRBJ2-3; D uncertain. This CDR3 has 14 amino acids. The V end was cut by 0 bases, the J end by 1 base, with 5 bases between. Per germline, CDR1 KGHSY and CDR2 FQNENV. CDR3 protein: CASSQSAGTDTQYF. In DNA, the CDR3 is TGTGCCAGCAGCCAATCGGCTGGCACAGATACGCAGTATTTT.

The V call is TRBV6-6, the J call TRBJ1-5; D may be TRBD1 (5 bases). The CDR3 runs 15 residues. V was pared by 2 bases and J by 1 base, with 9 bases between. Per germline, CDR1 MNHNY and CDR2 SVGAGI (reference sequence). Here the CDR3 reads CASSYRQGSNQPQHF. For the CDR3, the DNA is TGTGCCAGCAGTTACCGGCAGGGAAGCAATCAGCCCCAGCATTTT.

The rearrangement uses TRBV4-3 and TRBJ2-2; tentatively, D is TRBD2 (5 bases). CDR3 size: 16 residues. Germline loops: CDR1 LGHNA, CDR2 YSLEER. V lost 0 bases and J lost 3, with 11 bases in between. The chain's CDR3 is CASSQDQRDDTGELFF. The CDR3 DNA reads TGCGCCAGCAGCCAAGATCAGAGGGATGACACCGGGGAGCTGTTTTTT.